This TCR beta chain was sequenced during a study of cytomegalovirus exposure and HLA in healthy donors. Primers included in the PCR were 60 Vbeta and 13 Jbeta primers. The assay was immunoSEQ multiplex PCR, and TCRdb's table has in-frame clones only and misses some. Here the sample spans about 130,000 clones, less than 80% being singletons. Remarks on this clone: The antigen is undetermined.

Broader study findings: Fewer than 200 TCR beta chains were listed as cytomegalovirus-associated. Versus the approximately 700-donor mean, an Asian-associated ancestry cluster reportedly showed fewer N-insertions in a later analysis.

The sample consisted of PBMCs. This receptor was obtained from a man aged 40-55 years in good health and CMV-seropositive.

The CDR3 DNA follows: TGTGCCACCTTTGGACAGGGGGTCGAGCAGTACTTC. This encodes CATFGQGVEQYF. The chain couples TRBV28 to TRBJ2-7, with 10 bases that match TRBD1. J lost 6 bases, V lost 10 bases, and 6 bases had no gene match. The CDR3 is 12 residues long. CDR1 MDHEN and CDR2 SYDVKM come from the germline V gene.